This T cell receptor (beta chain) was retrieved from a study of somatic mutations in cytotoxic T cells in rheumatoid arthritis. Study context: Prior to any treatment and right after diagnosis, patient blood (approximately 29 ml EDTA) was drawn. The authors flow-sorted some V beta antibody-stained T-cell populations at nearly 100% purity, including V beta1+ cells that they sequenced for TCRB.

Regarding the study as a whole: Over 20% of CD8+ cells belonged to the largest CD8+ clone in about an eighth of the roughly 60 patients.

Sequencing was performed with immunoSEQ multiplex PCR; in TCRdb, only in-frame clones are kept and a portion is missing. The sample contains several thousand clones, 65% to 80% of which appear only once. CDR1 and CDR2 from the germline V gene are SGHVS and FQNEAQ. This CDR3 has 12 residues. V was pared by 1 base and J by 7 bases, with 2 bases between. Concerning this clone: Antigen specificity is unknown.

The specimen sequenced was CD8+ T cells sorted from blood. This sequence was found in an adult with rheumatoid arthritis. The chain couples TRBV7-8 to TRBJ1-6; D is undetermined. This CDR3 is CASSLDNSPLHF. For the CDR3, the DNA is TGTGCCAGCAGCTTAGACAATTCACCCCTCCACTTT.